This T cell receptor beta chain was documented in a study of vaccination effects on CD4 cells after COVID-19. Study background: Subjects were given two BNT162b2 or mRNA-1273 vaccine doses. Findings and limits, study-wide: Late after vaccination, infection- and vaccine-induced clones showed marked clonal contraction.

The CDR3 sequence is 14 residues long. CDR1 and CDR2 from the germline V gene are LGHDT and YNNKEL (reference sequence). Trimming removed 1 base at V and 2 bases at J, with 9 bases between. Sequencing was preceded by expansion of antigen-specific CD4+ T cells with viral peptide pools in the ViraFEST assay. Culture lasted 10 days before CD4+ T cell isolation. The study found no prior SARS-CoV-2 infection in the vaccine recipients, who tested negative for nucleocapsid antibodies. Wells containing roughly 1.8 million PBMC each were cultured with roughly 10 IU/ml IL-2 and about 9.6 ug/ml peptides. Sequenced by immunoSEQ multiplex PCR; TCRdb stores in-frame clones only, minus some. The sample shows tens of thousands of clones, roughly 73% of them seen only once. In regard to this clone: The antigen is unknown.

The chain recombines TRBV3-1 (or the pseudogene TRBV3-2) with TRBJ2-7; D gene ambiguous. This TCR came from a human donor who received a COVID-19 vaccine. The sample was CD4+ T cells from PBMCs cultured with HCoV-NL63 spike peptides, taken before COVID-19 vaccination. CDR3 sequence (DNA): TGTGCCAGCAGCCAAGCCCCCGGCCCCTACGAGCAGTACTTC. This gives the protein CASSQAPGPYEQYF.